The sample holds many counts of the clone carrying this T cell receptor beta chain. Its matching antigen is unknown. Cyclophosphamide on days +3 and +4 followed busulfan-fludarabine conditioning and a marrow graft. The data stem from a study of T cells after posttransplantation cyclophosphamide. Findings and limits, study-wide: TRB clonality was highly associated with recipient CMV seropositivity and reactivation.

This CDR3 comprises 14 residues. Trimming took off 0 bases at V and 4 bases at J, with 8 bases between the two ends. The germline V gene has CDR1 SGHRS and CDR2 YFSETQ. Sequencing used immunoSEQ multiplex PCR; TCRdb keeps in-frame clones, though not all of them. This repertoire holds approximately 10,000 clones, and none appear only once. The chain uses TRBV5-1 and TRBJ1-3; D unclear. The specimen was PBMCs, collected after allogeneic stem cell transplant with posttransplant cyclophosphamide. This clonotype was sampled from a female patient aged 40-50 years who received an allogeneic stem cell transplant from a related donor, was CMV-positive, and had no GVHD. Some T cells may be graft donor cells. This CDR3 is CASSLGVQGNTIYF. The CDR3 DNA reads TGCGCCAGCAGCTTGGGAGTACAAGGAAACACCATATATTTT.